These 3 T cell receptor beta chains share one sample of origin, sequenced in a study of blood T cell repertoires in COVID-19. The method was immunoSEQ multiplex PCR; TCRdb's version includes in-frame clones alone and lacks a portion of them. This table has about 170,000 clones, approximately 84% appearing once. The sample was peripheral blood. These TCRs come from a woman over 75 with COVID-19, enrolled during active disease.

The genes are TRBV27 and TRBJ2-1, with D maybe TRBD2 (5 bases). The ends were cut back, 5 bases at V and 6 bases at J, with 14 bases in the middle. The CDR3 runs 14 residues. Germline assignment: CDR1 MNHEY and CDR2 SMNVEV (reference sequence). Here the CDR3 DNA reads TGTGCCAGCAGTACTCCGCCCGGGGTCAATGAGCAGTTCTTC. Protein product: CASSTPPGVNEQFF.

This clone showed up just once. The chain joins TRBV7-2 to TRBJ1-3; D is perhaps TRBD1 (6 bases). Germline assignment: CDR1 SGHTA and CDR2 FQGNSA. This CDR3 is built from 14 residues. V dropped 5 bases and J dropped 2 bases, with 10 bases sitting between them. Here the CDR3 reads CASSTNRAGNTIYF. The CDR3 DNA reads as TGTGCCAGCAGCACAAACAGGGCTGGAAACACCATATATTTT.

V and J are TRBV19 and TRBJ2-7; 14 nucleotides line up with TRBD2. J gave up 9 bases and V 3 bases, and 7 bases lay outside the gene matches. CDR1 and CDR2 (germline): LNHDA, SQIVND (reference sequence). CDR3 length: 15 residues. The CDR3, as DNA: TGTGCCAGTAGTATCGGGACTAGCGGGAGCGTACGGCAGTACTTC. Amino acids: CASSIGTSGSVRQYF.